These 21 T cell receptor beta chains were sequenced from one sample in a study of T cells after yellow fever vaccination. TCRdb independently ran MiXCR on the 5' RACE reads; one entry per CDR3 protein. This sample yields a few hundred thousand distinct CDR3 sequences, of which roughly a sixth are seen a single time; roughly a sixth belongs to the top ten. This specimen was PBMCs, taken about 5 days after the first yellow fever vaccination. Every receptor here comes from a man aged 18 to 30 who received the YFV17D yellow fever vaccine.

This clonotype was found many times. The chain combines TRBV7-9 with TRBJ1-5; 7 positions agree with TRBD1. Per germline, CDR1 SEHNR and CDR2 FQNEAQ (reference sequence). The CDR3 contains 14 residues. V was clipped by 3 bases and J by 3 bases; unmatched bases: 2. CDR3 region: CASSLGQSNQPQHF. The CDR3 DNA reads TGTGCCAGCAGCTTGGGACAGTCCAATCAGCCCCAGCATTTT.

This clonotype was counted only a few times. The gene calls are TRBV6-2 or TRBV6-3 and TRBJ2-3, with D possibly called TRBD1 or TRBD2 (5 bases each). Between the trimmed V and J ends, which lost 5 bases and 4 bases, there was a span of 16 bases. Germline CDR1 MNHEY, CDR2 SVGEGT. This CDR3 contains 15 residues. As DNA, the CDR3 is TGTGCCAGCAGTCCCGGGACCAGGCCCCCAGATACGCAGTATTTT. Amino acid sequence: CASSPGTRPPDTQYF.

The chain combines TRBV25-1 with TRBJ2-1; weak D call: TRBD1 (5 bases). Germline CDR1 and CDR2: MGHDK and SYGVNS. The CDR3 runs to 17 residues. Trimming stripped 1 base from V and 1 base from J, with 14 bases between. The CDR3, as DNA: TGTGCCAGCAGTGAATCCCGGGTGGCAGGGTCCTACAATGAGCAGTTCTTC. Encoded protein: CASSESRVAGSYNEQFF.

The V and J genes are TRBV20-1 and TRBJ1-1; D might be TRBD1 (5 bases). V lost 0 bases, J lost 1 base, and 9 bases lay in between. Germline CDR1 reads DFQATT; CDR2 reads SNEGSKA (reference sequence). This CDR3 region has 14 residues. CDR3 residues: CSARDQGQNTEAFF. For the CDR3, the DNA is TGCAGTGCTAGAGATCAAGGACAGAACACTGAAGCTTTCTTT.

This chain joins TRBV5-1 and TRBJ2-2, with TRBD1 identical over 8 bases. Looked up from germline, CDR1 is SGHRS and CDR2 is YFSETQ. V lost 1 base and J lost 6; bases outside the gene matches: 5. This CDR3 spans 15 amino acids. The CDR3: CASSLQDRAAGELFF. Here the CDR3 DNA reads TGCGCCAGCAGCTTGCAGGACAGGGCCGCCGGGGAGCTGTTTTTT.

At least ten counts were recorded for this clonotype. The CDR3 coding sequence is TGTGCCAGCAGTTACGGTGAAAAACTGTTTTTT. It yields the protein CASSYGEKLFF. The rearrangement joins TRBV6-5 to TRBJ1-4; D unclear. Per the germline V gene, CDR1 is MNHEY and CDR2 is SVGAGI. The ends were cut back, 2 bases at V and 7 bases at J, with 2 bases in the middle. The CDR3 has 11 residues.

The chain carries TRBV3-1 and TRBJ2-3, with D tentatively TRBD2 (7 bases). The germline CDR1 and CDR2 sequences are LGHDT and YNNKEL (reference sequence). This CDR3 has 15 amino acids. The ends were cut back, 10 bases at V and 2 bases at J, with 19 bases in the middle. For the CDR3, the DNA is TGTGCCACACAGGAGGGGGGGCATTTCACAGATACGCAGTATTTT. Protein product: CATQEGGHFTDTQYF.

This rearrangement joins TRBV7-2 to TRBJ2-7; 14 bases align to TRBD2. The junction had 4 bases not matched to a gene; V was cut back by 3 bases and J by 3 bases. Germline CDR1 SGHTA, CDR2 FQGNSA. This CDR3 comprises 16 residues. CDR3 residues: CASSLGLAGEGYEQYF. The CDR3 nucleotides read TGTGCCAGCAGCTTGGGACTAGCGGGGGAGGGCTACGAGCAGTACTTC.

This clonotype has just a few counts. CDR3 sequence reads: CASSYPGRDLYTLRPPQYV. The CDR3, as DNA: TGTGCCAGCAGTTACCCAGGGAGGGATCTTTACACCCTGAGGCCTCCCCAGTACGTC. The rearrangement joins TRBV6-2 or TRBV6-3 to TRBJ2-7, with TRBD2 matching 7 bases. The J segment lost 10 bases and the V segment lost 2 bases, leaving 26 bases of the junction unmatched. Germline CDR1 and CDR2: MNHEY and SVGEGT. The CDR3 loop spans 19 amino acids.

The chain recombines TRBV20-1 with TRBJ1-3; D is uncertain. CDR3 length: 13 amino acids. Germline V CDR1 and CDR2: DFQATT, SNEGSKA (reference sequence). Trimming cost V 5 bases and J 1 base, with 9 bases left between them. The CDR3 sequence is CSAEKVSGNTIYF. The CDR3 DNA reads as TGCAGTGCTGAGAAGGTTTCTGGAAACACCATATATTTT.

This clonotype occurred many times. The genes are TRBV6-2 or TRBV6-3 and TRBJ1-3, with a possible D match to TRBD1 (5 bases). Per germline, CDR1 MNHEY and CDR2 SVGEGT. The CDR3 totals 17 residues. The germline V and J ends were trimmed by 3 bases and 0 bases, with 15 bases remaining between them. DNA of the CDR3: TGTGCCAGCAGTTATTCGGGACTTCGGAGCTCTGGAAACACCATATATTTT. This sequence encodes CASSYSGLRSSGNTIYF.

This clonotype was observed a few times. This chain joins TRBV6-2 or TRBV6-3 and TRBJ2-5, with D possibly matching TRBD2 (5 bases). The CDR3 spans 15 residues. Looked up from germline, CDR1 is MNHEY and CDR2 is SVGEGT. The ends were cut back, 5 bases at V and 3 bases at J, with 16 bases in the middle. Here the CDR3 DNA reads TGTGCCAGCAGTCCGCCAGCGGTGTTAAAAGAGACCCAGTACTTC. This gives the protein CASSPPAVLKETQYF.

The gene calls are TRBV19 and TRBJ2-4; no reliable D call. Germline V gives CDR1 LNHDA, CDR2 SQIVND (reference sequence). The CDR3 sequence is 15 residues long. V dropped 3 bases and J dropped 1 base, with 10 bases sitting between them. CDR3 nucleotides: TGTGCCAGTAGTATTACGACGAAGGCCAAAAACATTCAGTACTTC. It is translated as CASSITTKAKNIQYF.

This clonotype was observed a few times. The chain joins TRBV6-2 or TRBV6-3 to TRBJ2-7, with 8 positions matching TRBD1. The junction had 13 bases not matched to a gene; V was cut back by 3 bases and J by 6 bases. This CDR3 spans 16 amino acids. The germline gives CDR1 MNHEY, CDR2 SVGEGT. CDR3 DNA sequence: TGTGCCAGCAGTTATGAACGACAGGGGACTCCGGGCGAGCAGTACTTC. Its protein is CASSYERQGTPGEQYF.

This chain links TRBV29-1 with TRBJ2-4; D not resolved. Trimming cost V 3 bases and J 1 base, with 7 bases left between them. This CDR3 contains 13 residues. CDR1 is SQVTM, CDR2 ANQGSEA, per germline. DNA of the CDR3: TGCAGCGTTGATATACAGGCCAAAAACATTCAGTACTTC. Translation gives CSVDIQAKNIQYF.

V usage is TRBV4-2 and J usage is TRBJ2-2, with D perhaps matching TRBD1 or TRBD2 (5 bases each). Germline assignment: CDR1 LGHNA and CDR2 YNFKEQ. This CDR3 spans 19 amino acids. Trimming shortened V by 2 bases and J by 2 bases, and 21 bases separated the two germline ends. The CDR3 reads CASSQTGRGPASNTGELFF. CDR3 DNA: TGTGCCAGCAGCCAAACGGGTCGGGGACCGGCGAGCAACACCGGGGAGCTGTTTTTT.

The V call is TRBV30, the J call TRBJ2-3, with D possibly matching TRBD2 (5 bases). From germline, CDR1 is GTSNPN and CDR2 SVGIG (reference sequence). CDR3 length: 13 amino acids. Trimming removed 3 bases from V and 5 bases from J, with 12 bases in between. The CDR3 DNA reads as TGTGCCTGGAGATTGCGGGCCCAAGATACGCAGTATTTT. Its protein is CAWRLRAQDTQYF.

V and J are TRBV7-2 and TRBJ2-1; 7 bases line up with TRBD1. Germline V gene lookup returns CDR1 SGHTA and CDR2 FQGNSA. The CDR3 has 17 amino acids. V was clipped by 1 base and J by 0 bases; unmatched bases: 6. The CDR3 spells CASSLGYRGSSYNEQFF. In DNA, the CDR3 is TGTGCCAGCAGCTTAGGGTACAGGGGAAGCTCCTACAATGAGCAGTTCTTC. The variable domain in full, with the rest retrieved from reference TRBV7-2 and TRBJ2-1, is GAGVSQSPSNKVTEKGKDVELRCDPISGHTALYWYRQSLGQGLEFLIYFQGNSAPDKSGLPSDRFSAERTGGSVSTLTIQRTQQEDSAVYLCASSLGYRGSSYNEQFFGPGTRLTVL.

This clonotype was counted a few times. The chain couples TRBV9 to TRBJ2-5; weak D call: TRBD2 (5 bases). Trimming stripped 4 bases from V and 1 base from J, with 14 bases between. The CDR3 runs 15 residues. Looked up from germline, CDR1 is SGDLS and CDR2 is YYNGEE. In DNA, the CDR3 is TGTGCCAGCAGCTCCCCTGGCACTAGCCAAGAGACCCAGTACTTC. Translation: CASSSPGTSQETQYF.

The J gene is TRBJ2-3, the V gene TRBV3-1; a possible D gene is TRBD1 (6 bases). The V end was cut by 2 bases, the J end by 2 bases, with 11 bases between. The germline V gene encodes CDR1 LGHDT and CDR2 YNNKEL (reference sequence). The length of the CDR3 is 15 residues. The CDR3 DNA is TGTGCCAGCAGCCAACTGGGGGCCTCCACAGATACGCAGTATTTT. This encodes CASSQLGASTDTQYF.

This clonotype was picked up a small number of times. V usage is TRBV4-1 and J usage is TRBJ2-7, with 10 bases lining up with TRBD2. Per germline, CDR1 MGHRA and CDR2 YSYEKL. The CDR3 extends over 15 amino acids. V lost 1 base and J lost 4; bases outside the gene matches: 4. CDR3 nucleotide sequence: TGCGCCAGCAGCCAAGGAATTAGCGGGGGGTACGAGCAGTACTTC. Its translation: CASSQGISGGYEQYF.